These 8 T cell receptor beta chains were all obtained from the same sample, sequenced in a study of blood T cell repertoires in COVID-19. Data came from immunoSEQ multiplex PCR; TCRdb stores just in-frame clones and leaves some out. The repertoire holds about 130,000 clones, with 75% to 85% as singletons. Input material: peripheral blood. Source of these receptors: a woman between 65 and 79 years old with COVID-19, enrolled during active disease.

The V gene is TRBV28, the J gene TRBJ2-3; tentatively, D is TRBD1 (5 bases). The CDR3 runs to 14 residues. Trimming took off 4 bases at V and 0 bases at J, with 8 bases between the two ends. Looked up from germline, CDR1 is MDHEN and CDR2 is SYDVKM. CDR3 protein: CASSYRQSTDTQYF. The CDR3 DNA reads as TGTGCCAGCAGTTACCGACAGAGCACAGATACGCAGTATTTT.

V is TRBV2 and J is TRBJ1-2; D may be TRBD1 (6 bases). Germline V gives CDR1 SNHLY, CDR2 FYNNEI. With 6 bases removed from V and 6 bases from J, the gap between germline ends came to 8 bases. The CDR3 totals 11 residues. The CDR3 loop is CASRQGHGYTF. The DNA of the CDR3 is TGTGCCAGCAGACAGGGACATGGCTACACCTTC.

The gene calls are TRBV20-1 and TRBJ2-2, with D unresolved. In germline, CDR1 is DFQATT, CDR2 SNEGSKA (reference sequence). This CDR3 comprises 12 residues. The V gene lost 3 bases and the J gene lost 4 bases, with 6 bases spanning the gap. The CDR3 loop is CSASFGTGELFF. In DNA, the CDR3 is TGCAGTGCTAGTTTCGGCACCGGGGAGCTGTTTTTT.

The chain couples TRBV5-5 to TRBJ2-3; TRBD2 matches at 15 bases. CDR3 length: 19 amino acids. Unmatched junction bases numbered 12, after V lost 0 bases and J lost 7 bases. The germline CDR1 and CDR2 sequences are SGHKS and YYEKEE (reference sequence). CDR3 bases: TGTGCCAGCAGCTTGGGGACTAGCGGGGGGGCCCCCTTGTCTTATACGCAGTATTTT. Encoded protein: CASSLGTSGGAPLSYTQYF.

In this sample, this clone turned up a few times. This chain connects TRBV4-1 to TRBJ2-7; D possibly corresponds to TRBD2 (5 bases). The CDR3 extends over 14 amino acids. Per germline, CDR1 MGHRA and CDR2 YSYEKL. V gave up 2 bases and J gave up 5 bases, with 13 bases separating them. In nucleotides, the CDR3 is TGCGCCAGCAGCCAACCCACCCGGGGAAACGAGCAGTACTTC. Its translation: CASSQPTRGNEQYF.

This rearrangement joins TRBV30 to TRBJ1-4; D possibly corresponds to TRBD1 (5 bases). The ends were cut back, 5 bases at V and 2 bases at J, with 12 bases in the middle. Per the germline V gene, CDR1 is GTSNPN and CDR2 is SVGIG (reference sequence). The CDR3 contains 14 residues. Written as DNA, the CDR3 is TGTGCCTGGTCCTCAGGGTCCACTAATGAAAAACTGTTTTTT. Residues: CAWSSGSTNEKLFF.

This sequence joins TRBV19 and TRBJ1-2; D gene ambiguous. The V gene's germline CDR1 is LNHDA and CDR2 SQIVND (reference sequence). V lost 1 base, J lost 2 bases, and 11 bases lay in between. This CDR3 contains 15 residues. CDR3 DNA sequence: TGTGCCAGTAGTATAGTAGGAGATGGGAACTATGGCTACACCTTC. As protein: CASSIVGDGNYGYTF.

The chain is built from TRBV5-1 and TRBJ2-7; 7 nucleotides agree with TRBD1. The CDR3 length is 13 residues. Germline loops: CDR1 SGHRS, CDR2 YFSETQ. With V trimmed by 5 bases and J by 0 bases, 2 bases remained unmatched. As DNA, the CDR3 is TGCGCCAGCAGAGGGGGCGCCTCCTACGAGCAGTACTTC. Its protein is CASRGGASYEQYF.